The TCR beta chain described here comes from a study of blood T cell repertoires in COVID-19. Recruitment covered about two dozen US areas and drew participants whose ages spanned roughly 18 to 100 years. Resolution of symptoms, clearance, or two negative PCRs was present in recovered Cohort 3 donors. The CDR3 runs 15 residues. Germline values: CDR1 SQVTM, CDR2 ANQGSEA. V dropped 3 bases and J dropped 3 bases, with 17 bases sitting between them. Produced via immunoSEQ multiplex PCR; TCRdb's table is partial and in-frame only. The sample lists around 160,000 clones, 75% to 85% occurring once. Sequencing was performed on PBMCs or T cells enriched from blood (not recorded which). The sequence derives from a woman aged 55-69 years who had recovered from COVID-19. The chain uses TRBV29-1 and TRBJ1-1; perhaps TRBD1 as D (6 bases). CDR3 in amino acids: CSVDVRGARDTEAFF. CDR3 nucleotides: TGCAGCGTTGATGTTCGGGGGGCGAGGGACACTGAAGCTTTCTTT.